This entry describes one TCR beta chain. As yet, its antigen is unknown. Libraries were prepared by immunoSEQ multiplex PCR; TCRdb keeps only in-frame clonotypes and omits some of them. This table has some 1,400,000 clones, approximately 96% appearing once. The data originate from a study of shared clonotypes between healthy human individuals. General observations from the study: Apart from blood, nothing was sampled; tissue repertoires likely differ.

The CDR3 runs 12 residues. The ends were cut back, 8 bases at V and 4 bases at J, with 11 bases in the middle. Per the germline V gene, CDR1 is MDHEN and CDR2 is SYDVKM. Sequencing used naive CD4+ T cells sorted from blood. Subset described: CD45RA+ positively selected. This chain joins TRBV28 and TRBJ1-1; perhaps TRBD1 as D (5 bases). The TCR comes from a man aged 25-45 years in good health. CDR3 region: CASGGTLTEAFF. The CDR3, as DNA: TGTGCCAGCGGGGGTACGCTCACTGAAGCTTTCTTT.